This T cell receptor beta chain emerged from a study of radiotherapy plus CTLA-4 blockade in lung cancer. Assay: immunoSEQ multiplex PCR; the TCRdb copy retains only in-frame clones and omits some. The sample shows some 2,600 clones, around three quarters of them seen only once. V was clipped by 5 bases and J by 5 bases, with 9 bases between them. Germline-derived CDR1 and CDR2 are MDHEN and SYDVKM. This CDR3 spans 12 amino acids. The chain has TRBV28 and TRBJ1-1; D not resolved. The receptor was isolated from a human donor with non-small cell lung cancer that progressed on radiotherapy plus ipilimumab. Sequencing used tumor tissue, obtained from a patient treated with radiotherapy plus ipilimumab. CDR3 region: CASSPRWTEAFF. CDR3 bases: TGTGCCAGCAGTCCTCGATGGACTGAAGCTTTCTTT.